This record looks at one T cell receptor beta chain sequence and its context. What it binds is not known. The sample has other DNA sequences that encode this CDR3 too. Among the donors, all were healthy bone marrow donors. This sample was included in a study of cytomegalovirus exposure and HLA in healthy donors. At the level of the study: An early release of data contained roughly 90 million unique TCRs, which came from HLA-typed donors. Regarding the study as a whole: Association of a missense DCLRE1C variant with TCR beta V- and J-gene trimming was reported in a later analysis.

Per germline, CDR1 LGHNA and CDR2 YNFKEQ. The J segment lost 2 bases and the V segment lost 1 base, leaving 4 bases of the junction unmatched. This CDR3 has 15 residues. The PCR had 60 Vbeta and 13 Jbeta primers. TCRdb's copy holds only in-frame clones and misses some; the assay was immunoSEQ multiplex PCR. The data hold 120,000 to 150,000 clones, with less than 10% observed a single time. The gene calls are TRBV4-2 and TRBJ2-5, with 7 bases fitting TRBD1. Sequences were obtained from PBMCs. This clonotype was sampled from a male donor in good health and CMV-seronegative. DNA for the CDR3: TGTGCCAGCAGCCAAGCCGGGGACAGTCAAGAGACCCAGTACTTC. It is translated as CASSQAGDSQETQYF.